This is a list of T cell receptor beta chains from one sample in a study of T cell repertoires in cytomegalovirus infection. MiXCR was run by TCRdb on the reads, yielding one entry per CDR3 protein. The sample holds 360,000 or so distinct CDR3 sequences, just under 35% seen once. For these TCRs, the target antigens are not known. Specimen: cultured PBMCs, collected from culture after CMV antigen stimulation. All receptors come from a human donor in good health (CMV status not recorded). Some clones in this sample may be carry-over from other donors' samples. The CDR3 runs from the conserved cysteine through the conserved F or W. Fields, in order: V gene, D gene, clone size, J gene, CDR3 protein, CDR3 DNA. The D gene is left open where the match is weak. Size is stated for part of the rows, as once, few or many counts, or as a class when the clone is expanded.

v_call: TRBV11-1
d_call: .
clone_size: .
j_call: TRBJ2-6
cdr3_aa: CAVGSPGANVLTF
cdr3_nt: TGTGCCGTCGGGAGTCCTGGGGCCAACGTCCTGACTTTC

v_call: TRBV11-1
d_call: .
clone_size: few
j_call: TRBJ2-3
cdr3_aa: CASSRRGYSTDTQYF
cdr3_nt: TGTGCCAGCAGCCGCCGGGGATACAGCACAGATACGCAGTATTTT

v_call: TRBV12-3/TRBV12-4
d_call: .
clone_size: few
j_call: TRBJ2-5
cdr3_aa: CASSPSTAYQETQYF
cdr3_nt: TGTGCCAGCAGCCCGAGTACAGCGTACCAAGAGACCCAGTACTTC

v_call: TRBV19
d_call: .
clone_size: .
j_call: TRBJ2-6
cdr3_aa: CASSRQVNSGANVLTF
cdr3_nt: TGTGCCAGTAGTAGACAGGTTAACTCTGGGGCCAACGTCCTGACTTTC

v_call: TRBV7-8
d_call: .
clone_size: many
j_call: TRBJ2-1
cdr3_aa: CASSPVEAVPSYNEQFF
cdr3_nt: TGTGCCAGCAGCCCGGTAGAAGCGGTACCGTCCTACAATGAGCAGTTCTTC

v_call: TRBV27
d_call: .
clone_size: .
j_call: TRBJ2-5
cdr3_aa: CASSLGPAERTQYF
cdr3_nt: TGTGCCAGCAGTTTAGGCCCAGCGGAGAGGACCCAGTACTTC

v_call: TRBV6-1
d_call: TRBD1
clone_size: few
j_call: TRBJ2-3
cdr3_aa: CASSEPAFRTGSTDTQYF
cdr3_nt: TGTGCCAGCAGTGAACCCGCATTCCGGACAGGAAGCACAGATACGCAGTATTTT

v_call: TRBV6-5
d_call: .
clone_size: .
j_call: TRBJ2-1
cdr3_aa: CASSYRRQPNEQFF
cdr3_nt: TGTGCCAGCAGTTACCGTCGACAGCCCAATGAGCAGTTCTTC

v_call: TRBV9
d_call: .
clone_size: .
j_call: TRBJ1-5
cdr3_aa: CASSVGGAGNQPQHF
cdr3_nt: TGTGCCAGCAGCGTAGGGGGCGCGGGCAATCAGCCCCAGCATTTT

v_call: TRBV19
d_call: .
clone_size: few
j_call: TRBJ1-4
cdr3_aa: CASSSAARTNEKLFF
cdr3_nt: TGTGCCAGTAGCTCCGCAGCAAGGACAAATGAAAAACTGTTTTTT

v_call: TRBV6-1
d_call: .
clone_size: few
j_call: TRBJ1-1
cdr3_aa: CASTSSKAGMSTEAFF
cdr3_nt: TGTGCCAGCACTAGTTCGAAGGCGGGGATGTCCACTGAAGCTTTCTTT

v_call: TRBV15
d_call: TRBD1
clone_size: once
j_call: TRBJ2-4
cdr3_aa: CATSRGGTGMSKNIQYF
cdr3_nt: TGTGCCACCAGCAGAGGGGGGACAGGGATGTCCAAAAACATTCAGTACTTC

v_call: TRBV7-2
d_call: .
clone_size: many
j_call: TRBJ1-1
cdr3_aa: CASSFAGNTEAFF
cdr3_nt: TGTGCCAGCAGCTTCGCCGGGAACACTGAAGCTTTCTTT

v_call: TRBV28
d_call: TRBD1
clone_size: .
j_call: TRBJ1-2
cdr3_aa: CASRTTGSGSGYTF
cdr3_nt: TGTGCCAGCAGGACGACAGGGTCCGGATCCGGCTACACCTTC

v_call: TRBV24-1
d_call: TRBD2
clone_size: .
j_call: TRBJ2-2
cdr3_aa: CATSDPGTRGTGELFF
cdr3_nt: TGTGCCACCAGTGATCCCGGGACTAGGGGCACCGGGGAGCTGTTTTTT

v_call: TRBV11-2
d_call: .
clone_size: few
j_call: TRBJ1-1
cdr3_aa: CASSLGRRGGTEAFF
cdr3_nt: TGTGCCAGCAGCTTAGGGCGTAGGGGTGGCACTGAAGCTTTCTTT

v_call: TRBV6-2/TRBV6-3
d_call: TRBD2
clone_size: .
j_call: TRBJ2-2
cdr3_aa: CASREQAGAGELFF
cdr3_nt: TGTGCCAGCAGAGAACAAGCGGGAGCCGGGGAGCTGTTTTTT

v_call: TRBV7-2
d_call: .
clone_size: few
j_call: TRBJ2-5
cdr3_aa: CASPPPRLQETQYF
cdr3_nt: TGTGCCAGCCCTCCACCCCGGCTCCAAGAGACCCAGTACTTC

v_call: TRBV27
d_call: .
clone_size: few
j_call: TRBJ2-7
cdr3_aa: CASSPPWGKGSYEQYF
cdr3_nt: TGTGCCAGCAGTCCACCCTGGGGTAAAGGGAGCTACGAGCAGTACTTC

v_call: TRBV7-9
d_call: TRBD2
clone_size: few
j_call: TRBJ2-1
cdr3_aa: CASSLADAGVHNEQFF
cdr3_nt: TGTGCCAGCAGCTTAGCTGATGCGGGAGTCCACAATGAGCAGTTCTTC

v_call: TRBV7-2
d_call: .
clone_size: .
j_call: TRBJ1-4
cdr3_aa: CASSSTVATNEKLFF
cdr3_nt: TGTGCCAGCAGCTCGACAGTAGCAACTAATGAAAAACTGTTTTTT

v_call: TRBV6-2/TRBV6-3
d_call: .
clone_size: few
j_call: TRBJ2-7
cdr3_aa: CASSYPGRNRFEQYF
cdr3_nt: TGTGCCAGCAGTTACCCCGGACGGAACCGGTTCGAGCAGTACTTC

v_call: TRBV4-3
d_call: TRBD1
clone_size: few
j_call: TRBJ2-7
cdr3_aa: CASSQAYSAGTGDEQYF
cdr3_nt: TGCGCCAGCAGCCAAGCCTATTCCGCCGGGACAGGGGACGAGCAGTACTTC